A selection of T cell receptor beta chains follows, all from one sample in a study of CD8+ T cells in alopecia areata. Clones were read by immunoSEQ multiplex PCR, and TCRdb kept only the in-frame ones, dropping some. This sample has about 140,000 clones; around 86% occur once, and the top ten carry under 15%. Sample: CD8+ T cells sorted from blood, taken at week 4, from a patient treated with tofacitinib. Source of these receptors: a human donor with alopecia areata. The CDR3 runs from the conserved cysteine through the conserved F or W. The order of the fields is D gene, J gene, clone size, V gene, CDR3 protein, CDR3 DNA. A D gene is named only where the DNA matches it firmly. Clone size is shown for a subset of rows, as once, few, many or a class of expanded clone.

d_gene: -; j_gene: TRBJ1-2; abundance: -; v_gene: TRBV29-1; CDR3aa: CSVPGERNYGYTF; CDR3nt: TGCAGCGTTCCGGGGGAACGGAACTATGGCTACACCTTC
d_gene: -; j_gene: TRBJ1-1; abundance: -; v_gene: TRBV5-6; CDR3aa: CASSLGSGNTEAFF; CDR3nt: TGTGCCAGCAGCTTAGGGTCGGGCAACACTGAAGCTTTCTTT
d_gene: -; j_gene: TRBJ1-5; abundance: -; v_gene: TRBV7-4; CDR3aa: CASSLRPGGHQPQHF; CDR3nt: TGTGCCAGCAGCTTACGGCCTGGGGGGCATCAGCCCCAGCATTTT
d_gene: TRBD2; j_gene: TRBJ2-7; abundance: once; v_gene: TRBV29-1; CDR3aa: CSVRRESSYEQYF; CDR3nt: TGCAGCGTAAGGCGGGAGTCCTCCTACGAGCAGTACTTC
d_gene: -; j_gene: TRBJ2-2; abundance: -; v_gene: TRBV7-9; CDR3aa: CASSLNPRPGELFF; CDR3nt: TGTGCCAGCAGCTTAAACCCTAGGCCCGGGGAGCTGTTTTTT
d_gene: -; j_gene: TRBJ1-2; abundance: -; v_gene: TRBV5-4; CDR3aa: CASSLERGRADGYTF; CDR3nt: TGTGCCAGCAGCTTGGAACGTGGCAGGGCCGATGGCTACACCTTC
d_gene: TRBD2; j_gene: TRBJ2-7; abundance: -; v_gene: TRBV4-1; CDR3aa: CASSPGTSGRSYEQYF; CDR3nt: TGCGCCAGCAGCCCAGGAACTAGCGGGAGATCCTACGAGCAGTACTTC
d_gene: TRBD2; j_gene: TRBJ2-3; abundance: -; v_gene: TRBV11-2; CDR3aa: CASSPVAGGRYTQYF; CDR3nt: TGTGCCAGCAGCCCGGTAGCGGGAGGGCGATATACGCAGTATTTT
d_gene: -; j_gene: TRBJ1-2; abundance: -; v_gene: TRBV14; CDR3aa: CASRPGEGMYGYTF; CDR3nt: TGTGCCAGCAGGCCGGGTGAGGGAATGTATGGCTACACCTTC
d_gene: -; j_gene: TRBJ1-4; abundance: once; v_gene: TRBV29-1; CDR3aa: CSVEDEKLFF; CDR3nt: TGCAGCGTTGAAGATGAAAAACTGTTTTTT
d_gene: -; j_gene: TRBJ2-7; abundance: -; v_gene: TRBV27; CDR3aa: CASSSDPGRNEQYF; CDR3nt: TGTGCCAGCAGTTCTGATCCGGGCCGCAATGAGCAGTACTTC
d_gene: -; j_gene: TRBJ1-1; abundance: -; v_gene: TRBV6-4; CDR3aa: CASSDSPGVTEAFF; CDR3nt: TGTGCCAGCAGTGACTCGCCAGGGGTCACTGAAGCTTTCTTT
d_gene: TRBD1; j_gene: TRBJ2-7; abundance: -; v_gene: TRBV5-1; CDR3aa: CASSPGTGSSYEQYF; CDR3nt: TGCGCCAGCAGCCCGGGGACAGGGAGCTCCTACGAGCAGTACTTC
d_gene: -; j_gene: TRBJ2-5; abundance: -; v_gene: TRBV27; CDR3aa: CASSLRRRQETQYF; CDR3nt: TGTGCCAGCAGTTTACGCAGGCGGCAAGAGACCCAGTACTTC
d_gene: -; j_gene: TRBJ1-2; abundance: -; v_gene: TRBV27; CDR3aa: CASGGQGRYGYTF; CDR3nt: TGTGCCAGCGGGGGCCAGGGGCGCTATGGCTACACCTTC
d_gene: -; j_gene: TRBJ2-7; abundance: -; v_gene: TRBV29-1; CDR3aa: CSVEGPSSYEQYF; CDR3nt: TGCAGCGTTGAAGGGCCCAGCTCCTACGAGCAGTACTTC
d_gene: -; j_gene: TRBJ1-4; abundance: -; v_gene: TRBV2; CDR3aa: CASTMGPKEKLFF; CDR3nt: TGTGCCAGCACCATGGGCCCTAAGGAAAAACTGTTTTTT
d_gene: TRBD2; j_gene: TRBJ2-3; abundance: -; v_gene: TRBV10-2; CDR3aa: CASSESGVSGSSDTQYF; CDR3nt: TGCGCCAGCAGTGAGTCCGGAGTTAGCGGGAGTTCAGATACGCAGTATTTT
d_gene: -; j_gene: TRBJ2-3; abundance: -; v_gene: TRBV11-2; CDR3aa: CASSFRGRGSTDTQYF; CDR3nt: TGTGCCAGCAGCTTTAGAGGCAGAGGAAGCACAGATACGCAGTATTTT
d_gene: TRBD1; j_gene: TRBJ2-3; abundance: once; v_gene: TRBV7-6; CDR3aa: CASSHRDRETDTQYF; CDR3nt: TGTGCCAGCAGTCACAGGGACAGGGAGACAGATACGCAGTATTTT
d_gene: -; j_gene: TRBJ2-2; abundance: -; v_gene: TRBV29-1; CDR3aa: CSVEKANTGELFF; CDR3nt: TGCAGCGTTGAAAAGGCCAACACCGGGGAGCTGTTTTTT
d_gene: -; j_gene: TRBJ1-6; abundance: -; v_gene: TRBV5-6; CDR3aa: CASSPLSGGSSNSPLHF; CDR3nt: TGTGCCAGCAGCCCACTTTCGGGGGGTTCATCTAATTCACCCCTCCACTTT
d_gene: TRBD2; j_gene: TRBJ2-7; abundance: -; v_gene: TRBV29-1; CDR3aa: CSVRSGRGYEQYF; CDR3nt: TGCAGCGTTAGAAGCGGGAGAGGCTACGAGCAGTACTTC
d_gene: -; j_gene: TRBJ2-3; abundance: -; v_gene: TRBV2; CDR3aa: CASIGAPDGDTQYF; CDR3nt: TGTGCCAGCATAGGAGCCCCAGACGGGGATACGCAGTATTTT
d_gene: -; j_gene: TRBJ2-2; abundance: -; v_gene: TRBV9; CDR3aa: CASSHGVGGSSGELFF; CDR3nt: TGTGCCAGCAGCCATGGTGTTGGGGGGTCCTCCGGGGAGCTGTTTTTT
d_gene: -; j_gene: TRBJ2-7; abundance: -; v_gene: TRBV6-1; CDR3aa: CASSEDSFYEQYF; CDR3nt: TGTGCCAGCAGTGAAGACAGCTTCTACGAGCAGTACTTC
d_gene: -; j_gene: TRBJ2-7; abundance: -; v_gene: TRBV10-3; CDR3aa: CAISEATLEQYF; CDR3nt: TGTGCCATCAGTGAGGCAACCCTGGAGCAGTACTTC
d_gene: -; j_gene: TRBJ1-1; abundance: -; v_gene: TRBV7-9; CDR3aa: CASSPRGGHEAFF; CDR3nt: TGTGCCAGCAGCCCTCGAGGGGGACATGAAGCTTTCTTT
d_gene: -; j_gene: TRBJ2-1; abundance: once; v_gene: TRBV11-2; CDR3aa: CASSLDTYNEQFF; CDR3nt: TGTGCCAGCAGCTTGGACACCTACAATGAGCAGTTCTTC
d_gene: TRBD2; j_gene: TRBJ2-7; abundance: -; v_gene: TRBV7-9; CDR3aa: CASSSGSLYEQYF; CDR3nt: TGTGCCAGCAGCAGCGGGAGCTTATACGAGCAGTACTTC
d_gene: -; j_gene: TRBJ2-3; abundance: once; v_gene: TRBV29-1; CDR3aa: CSVGLGGDTQYF; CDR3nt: TGCAGCGTTGGACTCGGAGGAGATACGCAGTATTTT
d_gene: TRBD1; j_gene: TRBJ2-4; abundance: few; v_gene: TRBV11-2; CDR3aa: CASSFHRGPLAKNIQYF; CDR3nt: TGTGCCAGCAGCTTCCACAGGGGGCCCTTAGCCAAAAACATTCAGTACTTC
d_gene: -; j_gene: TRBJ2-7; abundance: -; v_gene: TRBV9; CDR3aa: CASSLGTSAEQYF; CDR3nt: TGTGCCAGCAGCCTCGGGACATCGGCCGAGCAGTACTTC
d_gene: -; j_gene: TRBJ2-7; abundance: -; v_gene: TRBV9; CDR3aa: CASSLEEWISYEQYF; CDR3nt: TGTGCCAGCAGCTTAGAGGAGTGGATCTCCTACGAGCAGTACTTC
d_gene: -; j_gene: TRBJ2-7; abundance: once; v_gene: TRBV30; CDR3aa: CAWSIPRARLYEQYF; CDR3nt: TGTGCCTGGTCCATCCCTAGGGCCAGACTCTACGAGCAGTACTTC
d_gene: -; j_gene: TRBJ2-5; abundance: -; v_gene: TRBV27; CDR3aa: CASSRRRDQETQYF; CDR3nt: TGTGCCAGCAGTAGGCGCAGGGACCAAGAGACCCAGTACTTC
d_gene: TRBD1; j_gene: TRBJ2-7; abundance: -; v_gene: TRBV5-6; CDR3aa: CASSQGTGHYEQYF; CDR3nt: TGTGCCAGCAGCCAAGGGACAGGGCACTACGAGCAGTACTTC
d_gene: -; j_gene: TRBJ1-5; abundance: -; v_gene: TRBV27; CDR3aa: CASSLSIMGNQPQHF; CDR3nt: TGTGCCAGCAGTTTATCGATCATGGGAAATCAGCCCCAGCATTTT
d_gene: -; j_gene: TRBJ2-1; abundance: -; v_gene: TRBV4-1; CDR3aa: CASSQDLGGEQFF; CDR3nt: TGCGCCAGCAGCCAAGATTTAGGCGGTGAGCAGTTCTTC
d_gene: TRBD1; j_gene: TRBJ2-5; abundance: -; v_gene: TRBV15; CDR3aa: CATSSDRVQETQYF; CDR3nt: TGTGCCACCAGCAGTGACAGGGTCCAAGAGACCCAGTACTTC